This T cell receptor beta chain was sequenced in a study of blood T cell repertoires in COVID-19. Trimming left V 2 bases short and J 6 bases short, with 12 bases between. The germline gives CDR1 PRHDT, CDR2 FYEKMQ (reference sequence). CDR3 length: 14 residues. The table came from immunoSEQ multiplex PCR; TCRdb's copy has only in-frame clones and leaves some out. This table holds about 330,000 clones, 88% found once. Sequencing was done on a sample of PBMCs or T cells enriched from blood (not recorded which). The TCR sequence derives from a young man who had recovered from COVID-19. The chain has TRBV13 and TRBJ2-3, with D perhaps TRBD2 (6 bases). The CDR3 sequence is CASSLTGGGDTQYF. CDR3 DNA: TGTGCCAGCAGCTTAACAGGTGGGGGGGATACGCAGTATTTT.